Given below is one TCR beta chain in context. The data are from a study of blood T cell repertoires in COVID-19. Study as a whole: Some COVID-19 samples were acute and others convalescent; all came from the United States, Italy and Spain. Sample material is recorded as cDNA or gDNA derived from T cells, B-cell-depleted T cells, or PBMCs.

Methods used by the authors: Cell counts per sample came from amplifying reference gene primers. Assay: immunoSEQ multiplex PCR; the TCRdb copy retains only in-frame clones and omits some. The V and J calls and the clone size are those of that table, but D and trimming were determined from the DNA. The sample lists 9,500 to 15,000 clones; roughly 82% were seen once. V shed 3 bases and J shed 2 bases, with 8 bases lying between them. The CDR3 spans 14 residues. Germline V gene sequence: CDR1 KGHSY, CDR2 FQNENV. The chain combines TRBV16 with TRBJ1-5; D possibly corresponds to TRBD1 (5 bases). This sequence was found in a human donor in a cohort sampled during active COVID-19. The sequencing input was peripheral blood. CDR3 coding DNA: TGTGCCAGCAGCCAGGGGGGTGGCAATCAGCCCCAGCATTTT. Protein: CASSQGGGNQPQHF. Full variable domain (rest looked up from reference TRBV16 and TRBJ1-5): GEEVAQTPKHLVRGEGQKAKLYCAPIKGHSYVFWYQQVLKNEFKFLISFQNENVFDETGMPKERFSAKCLPNSPCSLEIQATKLEDSAVYFCASSQGGGNQPQHFGDGTRLSIL.